This TCR beta chain was found in a study of identical twins. This clonotype has a count of ten or more. Its antigen is unidentified. Broader study findings: Cord blood beta clonotypes that were abundant carried fewer insertions, and memory repertoires showed no such trend. Conclusions relied on cross-sectional statistical analysis, not following the same donors. Alpha sequences that were out-of-frame and twin-shared showed an excess of low generation probability.

TCRdb recomputed calls from the 5' RACE reads with MiXCR, one row per CDR3 protein. The top ten clones hold about 1.5% of a sample with roughly 630,000 distinct CDR3 sequences, roughly 7.2% of them seen once. This same sample was also part of a study on yellow fever vaccine responses in identical twins. That paper notes: Twins showed a vaccine T cell response that reportedly seemed partly convergent, partly personalized.

The sequence came from a woman younger than 30 in good health. The sample comprised PBMCs.

CDR3 DNA: TGCGCCAGCAGCTTGGCCCCCGGAGATACGCAGTATTTT. Translation: CASSLAPGDTQYF. V usage is TRBV5-1 and J usage is TRBJ2-3; no firm D call. Germline lookup yields CDR1 SGHRS and CDR2 YFSETQ. V lost 0 bases and J 5 bases, leaving 7 bases between the germline ends. This CDR3 has 13 residues. The full variable domain, completed using reference TRBV5-1 and TRBJ2-3, is KAGVTQTPRYLIKTRGQQVTLSCSPISGHRSVSWYQQTPGQGLQFLFEYFSETQRNKGNFPGRFSGRQFSNSRSEMNVSTLELGDSALYLCASSLAPGDTQYFGPGTRLTVL.